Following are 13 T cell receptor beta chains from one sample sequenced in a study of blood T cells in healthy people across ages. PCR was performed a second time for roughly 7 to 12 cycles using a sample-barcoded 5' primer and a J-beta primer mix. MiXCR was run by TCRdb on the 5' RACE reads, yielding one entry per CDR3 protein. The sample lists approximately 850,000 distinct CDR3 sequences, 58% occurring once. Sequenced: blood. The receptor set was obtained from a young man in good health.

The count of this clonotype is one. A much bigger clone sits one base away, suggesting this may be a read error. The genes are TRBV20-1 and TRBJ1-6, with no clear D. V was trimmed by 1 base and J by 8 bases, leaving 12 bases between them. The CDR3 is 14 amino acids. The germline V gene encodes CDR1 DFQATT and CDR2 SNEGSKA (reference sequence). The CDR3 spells CSARAALADSPLHF. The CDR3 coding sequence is TGCAGTGCTAGAGCGGCCCTCGCTGATTCACCCCTCCACTTT.

The CDR3 is CSLTGVFYEQYF. CDR3 coding DNA: TGCAGCCTGACGGGGGTTTTTTACGAGCAGTACTTC. The chain employs TRBV20-1 and TRBJ2-7, with a weak D call TRBD2 (6 bases). This CDR3 is 12 amino acids long. Germline V gene sequence: CDR1 DFQATT, CDR2 SNEGSKA (reference sequence).

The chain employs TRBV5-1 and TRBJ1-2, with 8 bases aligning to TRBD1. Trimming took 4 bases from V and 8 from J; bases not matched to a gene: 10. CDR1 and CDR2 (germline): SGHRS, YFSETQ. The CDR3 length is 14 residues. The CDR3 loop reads CASSPPGQGEGYTF. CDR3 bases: TGCGCCAGCAGCCCCCCCGGACAGGGAGAGGGCTACACCTTC. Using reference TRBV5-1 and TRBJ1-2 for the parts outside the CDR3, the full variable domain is KAGVTQTPRYLIKTRGQQVTLSCSPISGHRSVSWYQQTPGQGLQFLFEYFSETQRNKGNFPGRFSGRQFSNSRSEMNVSTLELGDSALYLCASSPPGQGEGYTFGSGTRLTVV.

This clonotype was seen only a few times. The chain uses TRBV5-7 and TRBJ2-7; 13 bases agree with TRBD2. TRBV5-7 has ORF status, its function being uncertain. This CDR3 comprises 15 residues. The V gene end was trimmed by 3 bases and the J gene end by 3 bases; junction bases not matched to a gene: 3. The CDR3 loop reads CASSWGLAGRYEQYF. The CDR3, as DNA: TGTGCCAGCAGCTGGGGACTAGCGGGGCGCTACGAGCAGTACTTC.

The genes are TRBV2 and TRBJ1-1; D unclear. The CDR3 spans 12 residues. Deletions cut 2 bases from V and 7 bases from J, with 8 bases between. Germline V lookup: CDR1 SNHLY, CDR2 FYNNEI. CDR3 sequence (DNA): TGTGCCAGCAGTGAATGGGTCAGTGAAGCTTTCTTT. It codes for CASSEWVSEAFF.

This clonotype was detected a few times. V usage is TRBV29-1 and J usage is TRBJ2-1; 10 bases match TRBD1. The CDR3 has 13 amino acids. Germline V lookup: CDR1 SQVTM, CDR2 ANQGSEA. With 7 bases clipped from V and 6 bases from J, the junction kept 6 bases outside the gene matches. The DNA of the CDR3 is TGCAGCGCCGACAGGGGGCTAATCAATGAGCAGTTCTTC. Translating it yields CSADRGLINEQFF.

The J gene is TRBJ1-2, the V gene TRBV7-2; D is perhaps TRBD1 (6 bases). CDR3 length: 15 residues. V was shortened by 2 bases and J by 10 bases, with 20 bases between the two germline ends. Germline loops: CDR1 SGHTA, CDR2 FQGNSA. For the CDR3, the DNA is TGTGCCAGCAGCTTACAGGGGCCCCCCCCCATAGACTACACCTTC. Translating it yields CASSLQGPPPIDYTF.

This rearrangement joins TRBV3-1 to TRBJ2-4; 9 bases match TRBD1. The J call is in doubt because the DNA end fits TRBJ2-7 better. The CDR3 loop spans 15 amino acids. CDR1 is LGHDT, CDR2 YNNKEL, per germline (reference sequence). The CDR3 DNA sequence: TGTGCCAGCAGCCAAGTTTACACAGGGGGCCACGAGCAGTACTTC. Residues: CASSQVYTGGHEQYF.

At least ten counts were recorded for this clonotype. The CDR3 sequence is CASSLGLAGVSEQYF. Here the CDR3 DNA reads TGTGCCAGCAGCTTGGGACTAGCGGGAGTTAGCGAGCAGTACTTC. The chain carries TRBV7-2 and TRBJ2-7, with 14 positions matching TRBD2. V lost 3 bases, J lost 6 bases, and 4 bases stayed unmatched. The CDR3 covers 15 residues. Germline V lookup: CDR1 SGHTA, CDR2 FQGNSA.

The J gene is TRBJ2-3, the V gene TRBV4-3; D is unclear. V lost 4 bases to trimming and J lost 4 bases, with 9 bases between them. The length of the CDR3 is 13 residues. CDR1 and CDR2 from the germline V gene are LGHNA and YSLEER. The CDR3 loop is CASSRIGSDTQYF. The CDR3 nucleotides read TGCGCCAGCAGCCGAATAGGTTCAGATACGCAGTATTTT.

Written as DNA, the CDR3 is TGTGCCAGCAGTTTAGGACTAGCGGTAAACATTCAGTACTTC. This codes for CASSLGLAVNIQYF. This chain uses TRBV12-3 or TRBV12-4 with TRBJ2-4; TRBD2 agrees at 9 bases. The CDR3 consists of 14 residues. V shed 1 base, J shed 6 bases, and the junction held 1 base outside the gene matches.

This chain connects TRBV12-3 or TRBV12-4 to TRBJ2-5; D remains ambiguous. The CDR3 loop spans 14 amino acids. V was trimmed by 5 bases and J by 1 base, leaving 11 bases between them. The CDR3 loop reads CASSPDGLQETQYF. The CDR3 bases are TGTGCCAGCAGTCCAGACGGGCTCCAAGAGACCCAGTACTTC.

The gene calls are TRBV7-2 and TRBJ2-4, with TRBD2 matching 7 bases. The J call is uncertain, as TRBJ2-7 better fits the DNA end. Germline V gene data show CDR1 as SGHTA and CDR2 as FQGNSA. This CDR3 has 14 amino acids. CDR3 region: CASSQQAGSYEQYF. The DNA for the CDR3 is TGTGCCAGCAGCCAACAAGCGGGGTCCTACGAGCAGTACTTC.